This T cell receptor (beta chain) is drawn from a study of blood T cell repertoires in COVID-19. The overall study: The samples span acute and convalescent COVID-19 from the United States, Italy and Spain. The analysed material was cDNA or gDNA that came from T cells, B-cell-depleted T cells, or PBMCs.

Original handling: Cell counts per sample came from amplifying reference gene primers. Clones were sequenced by immunoSEQ multiplex PCR, and TCRdb holds only the in-frame ones, with some missing. Clone size and the V and J calls come from that table; the DNA yielded D and trimming. Of about 66,000 clones detected, around 84% appear once; the ten largest clones hold 6.9%. V was trimmed by 1 base and J by 2 bases, leaving 5 bases between them. The CDR3 runs to 13 residues. The rearrangement uses TRBV12-3 or TRBV12-4 and TRBJ1-1, with no clear D. What was sequenced was peripheral blood. The source of this sequence is a man in his fifties with active COVID-19. The CDR3 DNA reads as TGTGCCAGCAGTTTAGGGCAAAACACTGAAGCTTTCTTT. Residues: CASSLGQNTEAFF.